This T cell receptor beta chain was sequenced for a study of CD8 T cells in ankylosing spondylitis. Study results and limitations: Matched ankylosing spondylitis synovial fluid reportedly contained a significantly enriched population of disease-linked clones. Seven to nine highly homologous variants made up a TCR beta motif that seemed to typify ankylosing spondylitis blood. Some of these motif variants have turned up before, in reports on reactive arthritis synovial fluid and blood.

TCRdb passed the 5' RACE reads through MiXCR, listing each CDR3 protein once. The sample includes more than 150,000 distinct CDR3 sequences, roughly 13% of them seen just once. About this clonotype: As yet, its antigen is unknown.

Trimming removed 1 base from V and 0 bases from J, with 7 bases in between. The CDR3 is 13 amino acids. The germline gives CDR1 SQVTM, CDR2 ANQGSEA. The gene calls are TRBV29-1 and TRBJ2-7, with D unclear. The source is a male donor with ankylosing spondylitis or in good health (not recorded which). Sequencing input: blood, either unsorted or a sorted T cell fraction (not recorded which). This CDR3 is CSVEAAPSYEQYF. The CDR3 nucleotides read TGCAGCGTTGAAGCGGCCCCCTCCTACGAGCAGTACTTC.